This is a list of T cell receptor beta chains from one sample in a study of T-cell memory formation after mild COVID-19. TCRdb analysed the 5' RACE reads with MiXCR anew, one entry per CDR3 protein. The sample holds about 340,000 distinct CDR3 sequences, 21% seen once. Sequencing was done on a sample of PBMCs or a T cell subset sorted from them (not recorded which). These receptor sequences come from an adult woman who had mild COVID-19 (a few samples of this study predate the infection). Cell type and time point are not known. Each CDR3 is given without its conserved first and last residue. Each record gives: V gene, J gene, CDR3 protein.

V gene: TRBV27; J gene: TRBJ2-1; CDR3 protein: ASSSKIWSDRQF
V gene: TRBV12-5; J gene: TRBJ2-1; CDR3 protein: ASALANYNEQF
V gene: TRBV25-1; J gene: TRBJ2-7; CDR3 protein: ASSDPRGTANSYEQY
V gene: TRBV6-5; J gene: TRBJ1-6; CDR3 protein: ASSYSAVPGTGNYSPLH
V gene: TRBV12-3/TRBV12-4; J gene: TRBJ1-5; CDR3 protein: ASSALIGNQPQH
V gene: TRBV6-5; J gene: TRBJ2-6; CDR3 protein: ASSRQGAGANVLT
V gene: TRBV29-1; J gene: TRBJ1-2; CDR3 protein: SVVGTGTYGYT
V gene: TRBV6-2/TRBV6-3; J gene: TRBJ1-5; CDR3 protein: ASSNFGTNQPQH
V gene: TRBV20-1; J gene: TRBJ1-1; CDR3 protein: SVSLGDTEAF
V gene: TRBV24-1; J gene: TRBJ2-3; CDR3 protein: ATSDSTRTGFTDTQY
V gene: TRBV20-1; J gene: TRBJ2-4; CDR3 protein: SASPGQAKNIQY
V gene: TRBV6-5; J gene: TRBJ2-4; CDR3 protein: ASSYSGPLGAKNIQY
V gene: TRBV12-3/TRBV12-4; J gene: TRBJ1-4; CDR3 protein: ASSFRVANEKLF
V gene: TRBV20-1; J gene: TRBJ2-1; CDR3 protein: SASLAGGMSYNEQF
V gene: TRBV6-4; J gene: TRBJ2-3; CDR3 protein: ASSESGGRTDTQY
V gene: TRBV15; J gene: TRBJ2-1; CDR3 protein: ATSPRRSNEQF
V gene: TRBV10-3; J gene: TRBJ2-7; CDR3 protein: AISEGTSGNYEQY
V gene: TRBV5-4; J gene: TRBJ2-1; CDR3 protein: ASSSGGSSSYNEQF
V gene: TRBV20-1; J gene: TRBJ2-5; CDR3 protein: SGKRGAGETQY
V gene: TRBV10-3; J gene: TRBJ1-3; CDR3 protein: AISERSGGGNTIY
V gene: TRBV13; J gene: TRBJ2-3; CDR3 protein: ASSSLGTGTSTDTQY
V gene: TRBV14; J gene: TRBJ2-7; CDR3 protein: ASSHGSYEQY
V gene: TRBV7-8; J gene: TRBJ1-5; CDR3 protein: ASSLVGGARYQPQH
V gene: TRBV19; J gene: TRBJ2-2; CDR3 protein: ASSHRGRFTGELF
V gene: TRBV13; J gene: TRBJ1-6; CDR3 protein: ASSLDPGRRKPPLH
V gene: TRBV30; J gene: TRBJ2-5; CDR3 protein: AWSAGEEETQY
V gene: TRBV5-1; J gene: TRBJ2-5; CDR3 protein: ASSLEGGPQETQY
V gene: TRBV27; J gene: TRBJ2-5; CDR3 protein: ASRDSNTETQY
V gene: TRBV24-1; J gene: TRBJ1-4; CDR3 protein: ATSVRRSWTGGFEKLF
V gene: TRBV15; J gene: TRBJ2-7; CDR3 protein: ATSRDNEQY
V gene: TRBV20-1; J gene: TRBJ1-2; CDR3 protein: SARTGGDYGYT
V gene: TRBV5-5; J gene: TRBJ2-7; CDR3 protein: ASSPGLAGDYEQY
V gene: TRBV6-2/TRBV6-3; J gene: TRBJ2-5; CDR3 protein: ASSYWGRPTETQY
V gene: TRBV5-1; J gene: TRBJ1-4; CDR3 protein: ASSSGDRGREKLF
V gene: TRBV20-1; J gene: TRBJ2-1; CDR3 protein: SARAGAEF
V gene: TRBV5-1; J gene: TRBJ2-2; CDR3 protein: ASSLQGLNTGELF
V gene: TRBV7-9; J gene: TRBJ2-5; CDR3 protein: ASGHSGGLQETQY
V gene: TRBV24-1; J gene: TRBJ2-7; CDR3 protein: ATSEWGEQY
V gene: TRBV29-1; J gene: TRBJ2-1; CDR3 protein: SVIASGRSYNEQF
V gene: TRBV3-1; J gene: TRBJ2-1; CDR3 protein: ASSQSPGGARYNEQF
V gene: TRBV27; J gene: TRBJ2-2; CDR3 protein: ASSQQTGSTGELF
V gene: TRBV6-5; J gene: TRBJ1-2; CDR3 protein: ASSPGTGRGYT
V gene: TRBV12-3/TRBV12-4; J gene: TRBJ2-2; CDR3 protein: ASSYFRGMGELF
V gene: TRBV5-4; J gene: TRBJ2-1; CDR3 protein: ASSPSRGHGLDNEQF